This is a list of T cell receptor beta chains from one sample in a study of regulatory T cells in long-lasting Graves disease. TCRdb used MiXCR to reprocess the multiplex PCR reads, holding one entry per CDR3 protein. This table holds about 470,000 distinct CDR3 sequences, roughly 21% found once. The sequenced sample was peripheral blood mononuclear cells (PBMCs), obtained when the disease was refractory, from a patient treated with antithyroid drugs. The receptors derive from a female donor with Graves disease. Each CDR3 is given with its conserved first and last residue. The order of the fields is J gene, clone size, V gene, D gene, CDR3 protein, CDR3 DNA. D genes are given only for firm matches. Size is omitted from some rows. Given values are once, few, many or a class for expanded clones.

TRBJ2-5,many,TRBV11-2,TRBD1,CASRPGTGGIQETQYF,TGTGCCAGCAGACCCGGGACAGGGGGTATACAAGAGACCCAGTACTTC
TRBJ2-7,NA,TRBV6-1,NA,CASSKQGPPEYEQYF,TGTGCCAGCAGTAAACAGGGCCCGCCGGAGTACGAGCAGTACTTC
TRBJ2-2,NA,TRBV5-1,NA,CASSLGPAEGLTGELFF,TGCGCCAGCAGCTTGGGACCAGCTGAAGGTCTTACCGGGGAGCTGTTTTTT
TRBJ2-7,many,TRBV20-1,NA,CSASGQGHEQYF,TGCAGTGCTAGCGGCCAGGGCCACGAGCAGTACTTC
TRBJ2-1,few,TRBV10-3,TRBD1,CAIRGNGRGRNEQFF,TGTGCCATCAGAGGGAATGGCAGGGGGCGGAATGAGCAGTTCTTC
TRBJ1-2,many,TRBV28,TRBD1,CASSLGQSGYTF,TGTGCCAGCAGTTTGGGACAGAGCGGCTACACCTTC
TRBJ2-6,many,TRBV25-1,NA,CASSDLSSGANVLTF,TGTGCCAGCAGTGACCTGAGTAGTGGGGCCAACGTCCTGACTTTC
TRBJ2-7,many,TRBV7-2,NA,CASSLATRRYEQYF,TGTGCCAGCAGCTTAGCAACGAGACGCTACGAGCAGTACTTC
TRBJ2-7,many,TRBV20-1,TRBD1,CSATLDRGRSEQYF,TGCAGTGCTACCCTGGACAGGGGGCGCTCCGAGCAGTACTTC
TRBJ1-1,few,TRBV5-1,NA,CASSPSGGRAEAFF,TGCGCCAGCAGCCCCTCGGGGGGGAGAGCTGAAGCTTTCTTT
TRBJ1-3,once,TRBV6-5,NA,CASSYSIPSAGNTIYF,TGTGCCAGCAGTTACTCAATACCAAGTGCTGGAAACACCATATATTTT
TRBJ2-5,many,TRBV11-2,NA,CASSLMTEETQYF,TGTGCCAGCAGCTTAATGACAGAAGAGACCCAGTACTTC
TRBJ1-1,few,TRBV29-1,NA,CSAWGTEAFF,TGCAGCGCCTGGGGCACTGAAGCTTTCTTT
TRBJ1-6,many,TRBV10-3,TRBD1,CATTGNNNSPLHF,TGTGCCACGACAGGGAATAATAATTCACCCCTCCACTTT
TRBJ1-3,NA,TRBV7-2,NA,CASSWSGAKGNTIYF,TGTGCCAGCAGCTGGTCCGGGGCGAAAGGAAACACCATATATTTT
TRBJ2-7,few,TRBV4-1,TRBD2,CASSQVSSSGSSYEQYF,TGCGCCAGCAGCCAAGTCTCCTCTAGCGGGAGCTCCTACGAGCAGTACTTC
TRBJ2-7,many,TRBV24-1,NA,CATSAGGEQYF,TGTGCCACCAGTGCCGGCGGCGAGCAGTACTTC
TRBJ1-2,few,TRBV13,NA,CASSSRLGYGYTF,TGTGCCAGCAGCTCCAGGCTGGGCTATGGCTACACCTTC
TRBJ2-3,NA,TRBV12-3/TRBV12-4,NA,CASSPQGRGAADTQYF,TGTGCCAGCAGCCCCCAGGGACGCGGGGCAGCCGATACGCAGTATTTT
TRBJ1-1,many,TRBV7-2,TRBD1,CASSWGQYTEAFF,TGTGCCAGCAGCTGGGGACAGTACACTGAAGCTTTCTTT
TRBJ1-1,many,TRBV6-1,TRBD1,CASSQGQGARAFF,TGTGCCAGCAGCCAAGGACAGGGGGCGCGAGCTTTCTTT
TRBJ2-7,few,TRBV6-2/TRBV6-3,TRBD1,CASSYHTGTGAEEQYF,TGTGCCAGCAGTTACCATACCGGGACAGGGGCTGAAGAGCAGTACTTC
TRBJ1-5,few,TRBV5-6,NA,CASSLNPGASNQPQHF,TGTGCCAGCAGCTTGAATCCGGGGGCGAGCAATCAGCCCCAGCATTTT
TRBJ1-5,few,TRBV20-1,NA,CSARGAGGVPYSNQPQHF,TGCAGTGCTAGGGGGGCGGGGGGCGTCCCCTATAGCAATCAGCCCCAGCATTTT
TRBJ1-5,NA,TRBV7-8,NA,CASSLGGAPNQPQHF,TGTGCCAGCAGTCTTGGCGGGGCTCCTAATCAGCCCCAGCATTTT
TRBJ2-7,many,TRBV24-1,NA,CATSDPDSYEQYF,TGTGCCACCAGTGATCCGGACAGCTACGAGCAGTACTTC
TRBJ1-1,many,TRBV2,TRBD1,CASRQGRGQLEAFF,TGTGCCAGCAGGCAGGGCCGGGGACAGCTTGAAGCTTTCTTT
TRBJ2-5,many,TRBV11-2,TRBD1,CASSSITGAQETQYF,TGTGCCAGCAGCTCGATTACAGGGGCCCAAGAGACCCAGTACTTC
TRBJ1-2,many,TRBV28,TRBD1,CASSRQGWGYTF,TGTGCCAGCAGTCGACAGGGGTGGGGCTACACCTTC
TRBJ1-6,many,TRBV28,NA,CASSFPQLLALHF,TGTGCCAGCAGCTTCCCCCAGCTTTTGGCCCTCCACTTT
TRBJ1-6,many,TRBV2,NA,CASTLTPGNSPLHF,TGTGCCAGCACCCTAACCCCGGGTAACTCACCCCTCCACTTT
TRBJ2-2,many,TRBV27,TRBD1,CASSTWTGLTGELFF,TGTGCCAGCAGTACTTGGACAGGGTTGACCGGGGAGCTGTTTTTT
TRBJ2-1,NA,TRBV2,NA,CASSAQERPPNNEQFF,TGTGCCAGCAGTGCCCAGGAGCGCCCACCCAACAATGAGCAGTTCTTC
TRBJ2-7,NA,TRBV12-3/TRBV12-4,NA,CASSLATLQGTLGEQYF,TGTGCCAGCAGTTTAGCGACACTACAGGGTACCCTCGGCGAGCAGTACTTC
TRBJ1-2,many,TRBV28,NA,CASSFADWIPGHGYTF,TGTGCCAGCAGTTTTGCGGACTGGATCCCGGGCCATGGCTACACCTTC
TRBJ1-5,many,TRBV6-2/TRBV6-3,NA,CASSYSPGGDQPQHF,TGTGCCAGCAGTTACTCCCCGGGGGGGGATCAGCCCCAGCATTTT
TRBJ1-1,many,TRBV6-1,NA,CASSAVNTEAFF,TGTGCCAGCAGCGCAGTGAACACTGAAGCTTTCTTT
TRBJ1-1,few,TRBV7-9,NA,CASSLALGTSEAFF,TGTGCCAGCAGCTTAGCCCTCGGGACTTCGGAAGCTTTCTTT
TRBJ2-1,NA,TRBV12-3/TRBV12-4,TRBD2,CASSFLRETSREQFF,TGTGCCAGCAGTTTTTTGCGGGAGACCTCCAGGGAGCAGTTCTTC
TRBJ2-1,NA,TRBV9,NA,CASSRIEVGNEQFF,TGTGCCAGCAGCCGCATAGAGGTAGGCAATGAGCAGTTCTTC
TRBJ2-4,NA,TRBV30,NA,CAWSVGVGPIQYF,TGTGCCTGGAGTGTGGGGGTGGGTCCCATTCAGTACTTC
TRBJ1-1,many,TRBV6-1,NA,CASSDPGGGTEAFF,TGTGCCAGCAGCGACCCGGGGGGTGGCACTGAAGCTTTCTTT
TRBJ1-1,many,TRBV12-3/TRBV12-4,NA,CASSLAGMTEAFF,TGTGCCAGCAGTTTAGCCGGTATGACTGAAGCTTTCTTT
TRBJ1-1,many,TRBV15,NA,CATSRIRATNTEAFF,TGTGCCACCAGCAGAATCCGGGCTACGAACACTGAAGCTTTCTTT
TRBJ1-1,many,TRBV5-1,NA,CASSSDDTEAFF,TGCGCCAGCAGCTCAGATGACACTGAAGCTTTCTTT
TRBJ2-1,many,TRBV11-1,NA,CASSLSDGNEQFF,TGTGCCAGCAGCTTATCCGACGGCAATGAGCAGTTCTTC
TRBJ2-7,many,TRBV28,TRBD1,CASSQDRVLIYEQYF,TGTGCCAGCAGCCAGGACAGGGTATTGATCTACGAGCAGTACTTC
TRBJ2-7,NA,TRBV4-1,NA,CASSQENSYEQYF,TGCGCCAGCAGCCAAGAAAATTCCTACGAGCAGTACTTC
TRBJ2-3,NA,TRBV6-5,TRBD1,CASSYSVTGVDTQYF,TGTGCCAGCAGTTACTCGGTGACAGGGGTGGATACGCAGTATTTT
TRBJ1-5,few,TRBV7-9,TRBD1,CASSLQGDPQHF,TGTGCCAGCAGTTTACAGGGGGATCCCCAGCATTTT
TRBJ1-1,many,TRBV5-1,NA,CASSLLQGPLIGAFF,TGCGCCAGCAGCTTGTTGCAGGGTCCTCTAATTGGAGCTTTCTTT
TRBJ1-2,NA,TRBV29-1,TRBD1,CSVGQGATGYTF,TGCAGCGTTGGCCAGGGGGCGACGGGCTACACCTTC
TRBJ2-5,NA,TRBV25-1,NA,CASSDDRHQETQYF,TGTGCCAGCAGTGACGACAGACACCAAGAGACCCAGTACTTC